These T cell receptor beta chains were read from a single sample in a study of blood T cell repertoires in COVID-19. Sequenced by immunoSEQ multiplex PCR; TCRdb stores in-frame clones only, minus some. The data hold roughly 480,000 clones, with roughly 87% observed a single time. Sample: peripheral blood. The receptors shown here come from a man aged 18 to 35 with COVID-19, enrolled during active disease. CDR3s include the opening cysteine and the closing phenylalanine or tryptophan. The D gene is left open where the match is weak. Not every row has a clone size; where given, it reads once, few, many or a size class.

>TRBD2|.|TRBJ2-2|TRBV19
TGTGCCAGTAGTTGGGGGGAGGGCCGGAGCACCGGGGAGCTGTTTTTT
CASSWGEGRSTGELFF
>.|.|TRBJ2-2|TRBV7-2
TGTGCCAGCAGGGTAGGGGGAACCACCGGGGAGCTGTTTTTT
CASRVGGTTGELFF
>TRBD2|.|TRBJ2-5|TRBV5-1
TGCGCCAGCAGCTTGGCTAGCGGGGGTGGCCAAGAGACCCAGTACTTC
CASSLASGGGQETQYF
>.|.|TRBJ2-7|TRBV7-9
TGTGCCAGCAGCTTAGGAGACGGAGGATACGAGCAGTACTTC
CASSLGDGGYEQYF
>TRBD1|.|TRBJ2-7|TRBV9
TGTGCCAGCAGCGAAGGGGACAGGGCCTACGAGCAGTACTTC
CASSEGDRAYEQYF
>TRBD2|once|TRBJ2-1|TRBV5-1
TGCGCCAGCAGAGAAGGCGGGGGGGCCTACAATGAGCAGTTCTTC
CASREGGGAYNEQFF
>.|.|TRBJ1-6|TRBV19
TGTGCCAGTAGTTCTTCCAGTCAGAGGCTTAATTCACCCCTCCACTTT
CASSSSSQRLNSPLHF
>.|.|TRBJ1-2|TRBV14
TGTGCCAGCAGCCCCTCTGGGGCAGGGATGCATGGCTACACCTTC
CASSPSGAGMHGYTF
>.|.|TRBJ2-2|TRBV27
TGTGCCAGCAGTTTTAGCACCGGGGAGCTGTTTTTT
CASSFSTGELFF
>.|.|TRBJ2-1|TRBV24-1
TGTGCCACCAGGCAGGGGAATGAGCAGTTCTTC
CATRQGNEQFF
>.|.|TRBJ1-1|TRBV5-1
TGCGCCAGCAGCCGCCTCGATTCGAGGGACACTGAAGCTTTCTTT
CASSRLDSRDTEAFF
>.|.|TRBJ2-3|TRBV4-1
TGCGCCAGCAGCCAAGATCTCCGAACGAAACAGGTCGGATTAGCAGATACGCAGTATTTT
CASSQDLRTKQVGLADTQYF
>TRBD1|.|TRBJ1-1|TRBV18
TGTGCCAGCTCCCCGGACAGGGCTACTGAAGCTTTCTTT
CASSPDRATEAFF
>TRBD2|once|TRBJ2-7|TRBV11-1
TGTGCCAGCAGCTCCGATAGCGGGGTCTACTACGAGCAGTACTTC
CASSSDSGVYYEQYF
>TRBD2|.|TRBJ2-3|TRBV10-1
TGCGCCAGCAGTTCTAGCGGGAAGACAGATACGCAGTATTTT
CASSSSGKTDTQYF
>TRBD2|.|TRBJ2-7|TRBV19
TGTGCCAGTAGTATCGCCGGGACTAGCGGATCCTACGAGCAGTACTTC
CASSIAGTSGSYEQYF
>.|.|TRBJ2-3|TRBV7-9
TGTGCCAGCAGCTCAGGGATGGATACGCAGTATTTT
CASSSGMDTQYF